This TCR beta chain was identified in a study of T cell repertoires in cytomegalovirus infection. Germline CDR1 reads SGHTA; CDR2 reads FQGNSA. The CDR3 loop spans 17 amino acids. V was cut by 5 bases and J by 14 bases, with 28 bases left in between. Regarding the study as a whole: Summed frequency of shared TCR beta families picked out CMV carriers who also had the relevant HLA. Clonotypes of TCR beta that were HLA-C-restricted and CMV-specific dominated the ex vivo response.

From the reads, TCRdb called clonotypes with MiXCR, one entry per CDR3 protein. Of approximately 120,000 distinct CDR3 sequences detected, 25% to 35% appear once; the ten largest clones hold under 70%. This clonotype was picked up many times. Its cognate antigen is unknown. This TCR was recovered from a human donor in good health (CMV status not recorded). Some clones in this sample may be carry-over from other donors' samples. The chain joins TRBV7-2 to TRBJ1-6; D not certain. This material consisted of CD8+ T cells from cultured PBMCs, taken from culture after CMV antigen stimulation. In nucleotides, the CDR3 is TGTGCCAGCAGCCCCCAACGCGGGAGCCACGGTGGATCTGCCCTCCACTTT. Translation gives CASSPQRGSHGGSALHF.